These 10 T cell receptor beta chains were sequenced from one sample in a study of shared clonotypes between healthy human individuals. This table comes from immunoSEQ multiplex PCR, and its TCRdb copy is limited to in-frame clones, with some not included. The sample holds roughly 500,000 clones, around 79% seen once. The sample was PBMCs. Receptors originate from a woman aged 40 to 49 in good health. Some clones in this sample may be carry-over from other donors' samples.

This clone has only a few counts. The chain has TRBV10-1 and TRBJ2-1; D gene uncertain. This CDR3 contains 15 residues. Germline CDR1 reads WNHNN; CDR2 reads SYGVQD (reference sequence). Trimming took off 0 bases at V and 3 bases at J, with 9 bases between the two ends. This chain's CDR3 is CASSESAGDYNEQFF. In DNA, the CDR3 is TGCGCCAGCAGTGAGTCGGCTGGGGACTACAATGAGCAGTTCTTC.

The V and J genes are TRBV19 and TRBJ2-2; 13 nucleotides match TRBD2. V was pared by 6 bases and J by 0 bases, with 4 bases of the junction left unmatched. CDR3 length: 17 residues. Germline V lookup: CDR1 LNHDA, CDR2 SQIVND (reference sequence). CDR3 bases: TGTGCCAGTAGCCGGGGACTAGCGGGGACGAACACCGGGGAGCTGTTTTTT. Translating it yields CASSRGLAGTNTGELFF.

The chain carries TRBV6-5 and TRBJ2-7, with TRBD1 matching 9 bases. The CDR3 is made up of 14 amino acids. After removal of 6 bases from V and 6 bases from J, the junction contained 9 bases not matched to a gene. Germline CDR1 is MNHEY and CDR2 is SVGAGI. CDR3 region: CASSRTGVRPEQYF. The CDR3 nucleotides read TGTGCCAGCAGCAGGACAGGGGTTCGTCCCGAGCAGTACTTC.

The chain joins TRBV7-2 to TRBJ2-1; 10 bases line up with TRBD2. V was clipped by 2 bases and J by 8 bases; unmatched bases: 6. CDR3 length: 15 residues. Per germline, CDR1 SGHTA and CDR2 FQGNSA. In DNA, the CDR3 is TGTGCCAGCAGCTTATTAGCGGGAGGCTCATATGAGCAGTTCTTC. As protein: CASSLLAGGSYEQFF. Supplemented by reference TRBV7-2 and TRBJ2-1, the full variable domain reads GAGVSQSPSNKVTEKGKDVELRCDPISGHTALYWYRQSLGQGLEFLIYFQGNSAPDKSGLPSDRFSAERTGGSVSTLTIQRTQQEDSAVYLCASSLLAGGSYEQFFGPGTRLTVL.

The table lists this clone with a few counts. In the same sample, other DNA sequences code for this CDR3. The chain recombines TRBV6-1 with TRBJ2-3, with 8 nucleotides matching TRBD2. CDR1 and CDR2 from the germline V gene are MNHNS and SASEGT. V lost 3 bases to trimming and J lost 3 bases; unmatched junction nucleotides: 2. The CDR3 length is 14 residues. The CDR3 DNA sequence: TGTGCCAGCAGTGAGGCTAGCGGGACAGATACGCAGTATTTT. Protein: CASSEASGTDTQYF.

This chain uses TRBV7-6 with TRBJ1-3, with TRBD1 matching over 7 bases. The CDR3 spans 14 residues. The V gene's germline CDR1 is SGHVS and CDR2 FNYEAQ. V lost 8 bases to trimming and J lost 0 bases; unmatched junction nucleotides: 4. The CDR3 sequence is CASGQEISGNTIYF. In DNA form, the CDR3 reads TGTGCCAGCGGACAGGAAATCTCTGGAAACACCATATATTTT. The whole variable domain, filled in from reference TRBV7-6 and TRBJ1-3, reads GAGVSQSPRYKVTKRGQDVALRCDPISGHVSLYWYRQALGQGPEFLTYFNYEAQQDKSGLPNDRFSAERPEGSISTLTIQRTEQRDSAMYRCASGQEISGNTIYFGEGSWLTVV.

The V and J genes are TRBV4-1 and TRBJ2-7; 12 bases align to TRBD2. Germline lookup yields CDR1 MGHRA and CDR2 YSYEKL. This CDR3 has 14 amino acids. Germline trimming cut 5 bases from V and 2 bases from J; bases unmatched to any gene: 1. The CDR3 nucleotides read TGCGCCAGCAGCGGACTAGCGGGACCCTACGAGCAGTACTTC. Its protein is CASSGLAGPYEQYF.

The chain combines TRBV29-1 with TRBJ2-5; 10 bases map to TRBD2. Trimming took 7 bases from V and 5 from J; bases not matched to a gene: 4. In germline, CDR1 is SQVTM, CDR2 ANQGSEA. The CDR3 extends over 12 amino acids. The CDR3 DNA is TGCAGCGCTCGGACTAGCGGTGAGACCCAGTACTTC. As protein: CSARTSGETQYF. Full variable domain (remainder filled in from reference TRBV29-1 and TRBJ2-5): SAVISQKPSRDICQRGTSLTIQCQVDSQVTMMFWYRQQPGQSLTLIATANQGSEATYESGFVIDKFPISRPNLTFSTLTVSNMSPEDSSIYLCSARTSGETQYFGPGTRLLVL.

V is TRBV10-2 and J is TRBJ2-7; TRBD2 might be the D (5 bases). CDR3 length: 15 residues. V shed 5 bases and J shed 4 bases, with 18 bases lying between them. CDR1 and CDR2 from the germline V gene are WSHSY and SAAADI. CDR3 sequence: CASSPSWMPQYEQYF. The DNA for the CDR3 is TGCGCCAGCAGTCCTAGCTGGATGCCGCAGTACGAGCAGTACTTC.

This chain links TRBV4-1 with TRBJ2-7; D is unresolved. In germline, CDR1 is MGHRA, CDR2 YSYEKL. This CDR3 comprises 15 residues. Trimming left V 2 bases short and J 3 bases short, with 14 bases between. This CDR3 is CASSQLPTADYEQYF. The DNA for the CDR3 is TGCGCCAGCAGCCAACTTCCTACGGCAGACTACGAGCAGTACTTC.